This entry is about one T cell receptor beta chain. At one of its ends the junction is not consistent with the germline gene, which may arise from a read error. Membership in each cohort depended on participant-reported clinical history. Assay used: immunoSEQ multiplex PCR; TCRdb lists only in-frame clones, some missing. Seen here are 220,000 or so clones, about 87% observed once, and the top ten hold just over 0.85%. The data derive from a study of blood T cell repertoires in COVID-19. Turning to the study itself: Samples came from the United States, Italy and Spain, spanning acute and convalescent COVID-19. T cells, B-cell-depleted T cells, or PBMCs supplied cDNA or gDNA.

The CDR3 spans 16 residues. Germline lookup yields CDR1 SSHAT and CDR2 FNYEAQ (reference sequence). The rearrangement uses TRBV7-7 and TRBJ2-2; 11 bases line up with TRBD2. Sequencing was carried out using PBMCs or T cells enriched from blood (not recorded which). The clonotype comes from a man aged 45 to 65 who had been exposed to COVID-19. CDR3 bases: TGTGCTAGCAGCTTAGGGGCTAGCGGGAGGTCCGGGGAGCTGTTTTTT. It is translated as CASSLGASGRSGELFF.